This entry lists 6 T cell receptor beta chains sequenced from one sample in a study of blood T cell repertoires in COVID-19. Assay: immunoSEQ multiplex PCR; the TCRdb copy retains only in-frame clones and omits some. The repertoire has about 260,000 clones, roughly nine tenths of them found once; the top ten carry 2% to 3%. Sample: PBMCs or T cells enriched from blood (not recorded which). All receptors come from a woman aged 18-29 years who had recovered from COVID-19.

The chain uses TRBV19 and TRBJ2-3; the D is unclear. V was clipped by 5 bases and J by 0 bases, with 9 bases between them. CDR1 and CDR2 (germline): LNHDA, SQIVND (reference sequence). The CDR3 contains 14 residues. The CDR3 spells CASSLSRSTDTQYF. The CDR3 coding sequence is TGTGCCAGTAGTCTGTCTAGAAGCACAGATACGCAGTATTTT.

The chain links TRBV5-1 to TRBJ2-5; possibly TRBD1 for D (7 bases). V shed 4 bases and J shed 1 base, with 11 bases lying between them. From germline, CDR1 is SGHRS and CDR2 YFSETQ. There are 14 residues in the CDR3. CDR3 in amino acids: CASSPGDSQETQYF. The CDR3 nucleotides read TGCGCCAGCAGCCCGGGGGACAGCCAAGAGACCCAGTACTTC.

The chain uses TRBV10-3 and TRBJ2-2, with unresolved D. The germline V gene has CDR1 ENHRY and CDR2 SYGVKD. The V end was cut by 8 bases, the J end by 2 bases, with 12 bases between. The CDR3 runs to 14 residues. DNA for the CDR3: TGTGCCATCGGCACTGCGGATAACACCGGGGAGCTGTTTTTT. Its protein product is CAIGTADNTGELFF.

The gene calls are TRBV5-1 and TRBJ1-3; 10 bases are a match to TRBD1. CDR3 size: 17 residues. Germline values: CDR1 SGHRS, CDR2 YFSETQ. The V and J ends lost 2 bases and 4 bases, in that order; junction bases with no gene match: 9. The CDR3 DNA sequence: TGCGCCAGCAGCTTTGCGGGACAGGGGACCTTGGGAAACACCATATATTTT. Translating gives CASSFAGQGTLGNTIYF.

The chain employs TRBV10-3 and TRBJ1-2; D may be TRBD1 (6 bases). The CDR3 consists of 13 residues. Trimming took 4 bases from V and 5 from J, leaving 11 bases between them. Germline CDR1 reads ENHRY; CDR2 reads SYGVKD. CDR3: CAISAGTLYGYTF. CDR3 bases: TGTGCCATCAGTGCCGGGACACTGTATGGCTACACCTTC.

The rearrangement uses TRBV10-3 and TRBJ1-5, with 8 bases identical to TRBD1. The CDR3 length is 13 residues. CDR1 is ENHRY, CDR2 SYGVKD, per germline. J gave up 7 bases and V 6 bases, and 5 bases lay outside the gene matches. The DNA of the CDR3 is TGTGCCATCAGGGACAGGGTGGAGCAGCCCCAGCATTTT. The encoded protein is CAIRDRVEQPQHF.